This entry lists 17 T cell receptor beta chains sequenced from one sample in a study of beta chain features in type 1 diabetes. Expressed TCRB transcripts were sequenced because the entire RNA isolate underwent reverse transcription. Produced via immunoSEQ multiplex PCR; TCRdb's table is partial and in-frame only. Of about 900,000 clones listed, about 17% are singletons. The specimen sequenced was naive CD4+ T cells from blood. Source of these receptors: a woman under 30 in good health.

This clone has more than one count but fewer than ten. The CDR3 sequence is CASSYGQGTQQYF. DNA of the CDR3: TGTGCCAGCAGTTACGGGCAGGGAACACAGCAGTACTTC. The chain employs TRBV6-6 and TRBJ2-7; the D gene is possibly TRBD1 (5 bases). CDR1 is MNHNY, CDR2 SVGAGI, per germline (reference sequence). The CDR3 length is 13 residues. Trimming took 2 bases from V and 8 from J, leaving 13 bases between them.

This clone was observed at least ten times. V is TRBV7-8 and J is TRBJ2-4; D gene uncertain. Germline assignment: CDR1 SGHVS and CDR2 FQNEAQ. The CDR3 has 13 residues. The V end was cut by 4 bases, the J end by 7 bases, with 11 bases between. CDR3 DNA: TGTGCCAGCAGCTGGGGAATAGGGAACATTCAGTACTTC. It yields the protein CASSWGIGNIQYF. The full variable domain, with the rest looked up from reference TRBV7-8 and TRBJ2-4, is GAGVSQSPRYKVAKRGQDVALRCDPISGHVSLFWYQQALGQGPEFLTYFQNEAQLDKSGLPSDRFFAERPEGSVSTLKIQRTQQEDSAVYLCASSWGIGNIQYFGAGTRLSVL.

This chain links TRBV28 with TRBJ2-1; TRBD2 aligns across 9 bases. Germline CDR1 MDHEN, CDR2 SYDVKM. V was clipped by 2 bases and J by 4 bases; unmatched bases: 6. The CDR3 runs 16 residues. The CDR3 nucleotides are TGTGCCAGCAGTTTAGGCGTGACTAGCGGTTACAATGAGCAGTTCTTC. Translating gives CASSLGVTSGYNEQFF.

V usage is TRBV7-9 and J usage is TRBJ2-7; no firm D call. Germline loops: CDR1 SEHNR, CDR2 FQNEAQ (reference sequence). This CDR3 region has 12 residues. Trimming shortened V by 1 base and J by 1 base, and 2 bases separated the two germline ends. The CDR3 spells CASSLESYEQYF. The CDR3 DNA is TGTGCCAGCAGCTTAGAGTCCTACGAGCAGTACTTC.

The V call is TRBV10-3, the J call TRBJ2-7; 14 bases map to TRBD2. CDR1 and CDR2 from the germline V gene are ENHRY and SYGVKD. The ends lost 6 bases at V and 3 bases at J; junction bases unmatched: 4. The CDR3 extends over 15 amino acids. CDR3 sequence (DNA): TGTGCCATCAGAGGGACTAGCGGGAGAAACTACGAGCAGTACTTC. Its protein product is CAIRGTSGRNYEQYF.

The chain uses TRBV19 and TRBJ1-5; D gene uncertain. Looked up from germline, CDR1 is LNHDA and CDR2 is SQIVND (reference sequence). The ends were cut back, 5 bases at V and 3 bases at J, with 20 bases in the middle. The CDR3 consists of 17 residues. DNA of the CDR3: TGTGCCAGTAGTCCAAGCCCCGGTGCCCCGTTCAATCAGCCCCAGCATTTT. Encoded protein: CASSPSPGAPFNQPQHF.

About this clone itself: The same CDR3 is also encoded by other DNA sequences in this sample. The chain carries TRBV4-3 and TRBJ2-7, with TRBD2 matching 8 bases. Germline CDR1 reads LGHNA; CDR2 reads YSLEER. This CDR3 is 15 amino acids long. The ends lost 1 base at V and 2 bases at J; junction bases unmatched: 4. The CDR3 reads CASSQGTSGAYEQYF. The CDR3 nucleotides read TGCGCCAGCAGCCAAGGTACTAGCGGAGCCTACGAGCAGTACTTC.

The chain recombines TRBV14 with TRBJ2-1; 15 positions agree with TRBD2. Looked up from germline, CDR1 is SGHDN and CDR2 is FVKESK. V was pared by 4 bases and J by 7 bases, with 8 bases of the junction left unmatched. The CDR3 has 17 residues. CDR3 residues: CASSLGLAGGPGNEQFF. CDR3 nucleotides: TGTGCCAGCAGCCTCGGACTAGCGGGAGGGCCGGGGAATGAGCAGTTCTTC. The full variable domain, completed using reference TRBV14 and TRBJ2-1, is EAGVTQFPSHSVIEKGQTVTLRCDPISGHDNLYWYRRVMGKEIKFLLHFVKESKQDESGMPNNRFLAERTGGTYSTLKVQPAELEDSGVYFCASSLGLAGGPGNEQFFGPGTRLTVL.

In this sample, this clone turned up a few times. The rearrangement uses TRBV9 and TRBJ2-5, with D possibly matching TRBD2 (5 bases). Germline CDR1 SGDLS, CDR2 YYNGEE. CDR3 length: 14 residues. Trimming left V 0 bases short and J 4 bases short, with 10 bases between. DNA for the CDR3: TGTGCCAGCAGCGTAGGCCTAGCCGTAGAGACCCAGTACTTC. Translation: CASSVGLAVETQYF.

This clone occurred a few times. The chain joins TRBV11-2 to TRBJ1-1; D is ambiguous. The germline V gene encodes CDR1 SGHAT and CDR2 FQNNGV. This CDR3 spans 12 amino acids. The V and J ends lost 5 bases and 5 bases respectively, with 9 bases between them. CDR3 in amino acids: CASSAVGTEAFF. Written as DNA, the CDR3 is TGTGCCAGCAGCGCCGTTGGAACTGAAGCTTTCTTT.

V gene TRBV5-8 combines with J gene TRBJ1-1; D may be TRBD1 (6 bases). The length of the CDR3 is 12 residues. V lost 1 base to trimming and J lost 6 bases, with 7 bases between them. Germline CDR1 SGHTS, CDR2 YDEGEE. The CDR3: CASSLWGPEAFF. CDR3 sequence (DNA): TGTGCCAGCAGCTTGTGGGGGCCTGAAGCTTTCTTT.

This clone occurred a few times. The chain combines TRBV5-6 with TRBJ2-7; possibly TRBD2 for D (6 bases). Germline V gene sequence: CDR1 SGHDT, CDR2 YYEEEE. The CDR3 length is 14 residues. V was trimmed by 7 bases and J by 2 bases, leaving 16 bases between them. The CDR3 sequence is CASRRDMGTYEQYF. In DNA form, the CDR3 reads TGTGCCAGCCGGAGGGATATGGGAACCTACGAGCAGTACTTC. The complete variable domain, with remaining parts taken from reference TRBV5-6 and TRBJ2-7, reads DAGVTQSPTHLIKTRGQQVTLRCSPKSGHDTVSWYQQALGQGPQFIFQYYEEEERQRGNFPDRFSGHQFPNYSSELNVNALLLGDSALYLCASRRDMGTYEQYFGPGTRLTVT.

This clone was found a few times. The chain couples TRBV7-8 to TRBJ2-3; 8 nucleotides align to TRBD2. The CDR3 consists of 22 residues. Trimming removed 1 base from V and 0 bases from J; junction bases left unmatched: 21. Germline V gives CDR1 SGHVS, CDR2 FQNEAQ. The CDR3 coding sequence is TGTGCCAGCAGCTTAGGGGGCTGGCCTAGTATGGTGGAGCGGGAGAGCACAGATACGCAGTATTTT. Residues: CASSLGGWPSMVERESTDTQYF.

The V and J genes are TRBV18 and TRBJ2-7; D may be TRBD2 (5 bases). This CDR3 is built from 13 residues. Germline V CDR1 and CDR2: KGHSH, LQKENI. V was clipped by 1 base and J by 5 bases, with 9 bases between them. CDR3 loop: CASSPRERDEQYF. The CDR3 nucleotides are TGTGCCAGCTCACCACGGGAGCGCGACGAGCAGTACTTC.

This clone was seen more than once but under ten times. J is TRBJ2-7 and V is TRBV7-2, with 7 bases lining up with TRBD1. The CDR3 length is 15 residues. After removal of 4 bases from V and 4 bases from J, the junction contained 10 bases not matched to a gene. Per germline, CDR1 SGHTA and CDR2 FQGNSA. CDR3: CASSSTTGVNYEQYF. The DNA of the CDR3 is TGTGCCAGCAGCTCAACAACAGGGGTTAATTACGAGCAGTACTTC.

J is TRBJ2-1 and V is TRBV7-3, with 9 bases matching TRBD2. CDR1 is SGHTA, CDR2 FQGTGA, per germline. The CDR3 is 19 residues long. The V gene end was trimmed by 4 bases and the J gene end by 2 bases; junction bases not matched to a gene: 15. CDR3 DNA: TGTGCCAGCAGCTCGCCCACCCACGGGCGGGAGGGGCCCTACAATGAGCAGTTCTTC. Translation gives CASSSPTHGREGPYNEQFF.

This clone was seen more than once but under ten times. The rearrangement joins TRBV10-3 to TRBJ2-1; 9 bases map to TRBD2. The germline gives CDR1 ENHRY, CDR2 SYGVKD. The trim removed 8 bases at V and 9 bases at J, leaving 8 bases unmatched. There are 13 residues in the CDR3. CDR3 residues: CAIGRLAEAEQFF. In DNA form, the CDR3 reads TGTGCCATCGGTAGACTAGCGGAGGCTGAGCAGTTCTTC.